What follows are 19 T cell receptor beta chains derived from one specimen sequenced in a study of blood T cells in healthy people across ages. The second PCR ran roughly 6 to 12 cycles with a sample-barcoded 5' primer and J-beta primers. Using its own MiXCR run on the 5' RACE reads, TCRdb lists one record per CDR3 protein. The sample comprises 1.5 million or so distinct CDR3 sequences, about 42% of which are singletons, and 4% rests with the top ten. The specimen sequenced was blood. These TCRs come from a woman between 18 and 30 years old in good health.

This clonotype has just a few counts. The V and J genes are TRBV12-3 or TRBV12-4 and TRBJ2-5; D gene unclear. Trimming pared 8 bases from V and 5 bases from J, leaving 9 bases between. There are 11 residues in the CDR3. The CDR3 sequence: CASRVVETQYF. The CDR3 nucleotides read TGTGCCAGCCGGGTGGTGGAGACCCAGTACTTC.

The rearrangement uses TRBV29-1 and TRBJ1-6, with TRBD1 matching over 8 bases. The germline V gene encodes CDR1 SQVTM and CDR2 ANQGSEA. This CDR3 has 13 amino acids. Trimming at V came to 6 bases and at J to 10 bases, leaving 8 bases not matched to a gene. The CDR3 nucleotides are TGCAGCGTCAGGACAGGGAGTAGCTCACCCCTCCACTTT. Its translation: CSVRTGSSSPLHF. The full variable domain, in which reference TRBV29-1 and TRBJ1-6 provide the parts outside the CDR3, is SAVISQKPSRDICQRGTSLTIQCQVDSQVTMMFWYRQQPGQSLTLIATANQGSEATYESGFVIDKFPISRPNLTFSTLTVSNMSPEDSSIYLCSVRTGSSSPLHFGNGTRLTVT.

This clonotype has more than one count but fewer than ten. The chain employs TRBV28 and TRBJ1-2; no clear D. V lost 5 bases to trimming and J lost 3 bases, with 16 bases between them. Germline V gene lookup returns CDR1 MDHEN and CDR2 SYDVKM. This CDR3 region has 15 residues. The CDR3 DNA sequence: TGTGCCAGCAGTCCTCTCAACCTCCCGGACTATGGCTACACCTTC. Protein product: CASSPLNLPDYGYTF.

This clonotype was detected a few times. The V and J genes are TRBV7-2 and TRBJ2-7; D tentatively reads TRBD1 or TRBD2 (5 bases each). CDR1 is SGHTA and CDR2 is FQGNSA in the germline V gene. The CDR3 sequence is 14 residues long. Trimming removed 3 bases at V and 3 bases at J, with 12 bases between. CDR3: CASSFQGRFYEQYF. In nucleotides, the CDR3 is TGTGCCAGCAGCTTCCAGGGACGGTTCTACGAGCAGTACTTC.

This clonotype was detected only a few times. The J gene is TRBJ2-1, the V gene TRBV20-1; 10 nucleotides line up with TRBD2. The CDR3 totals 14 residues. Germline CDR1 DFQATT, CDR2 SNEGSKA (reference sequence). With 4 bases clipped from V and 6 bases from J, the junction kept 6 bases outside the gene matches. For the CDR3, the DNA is TGCAGTGCTATTATAGCGGGGGGACTCAATGAGCAGTTCTTC. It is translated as CSAIIAGGLNEQFF.

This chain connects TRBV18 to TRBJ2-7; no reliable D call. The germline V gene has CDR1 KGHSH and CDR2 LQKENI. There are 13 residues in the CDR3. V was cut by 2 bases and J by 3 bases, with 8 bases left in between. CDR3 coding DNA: TGTGCCAGCTCACCAGGATCGGACTACGAGCAGTACTTC. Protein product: CASSPGSDYEQYF.

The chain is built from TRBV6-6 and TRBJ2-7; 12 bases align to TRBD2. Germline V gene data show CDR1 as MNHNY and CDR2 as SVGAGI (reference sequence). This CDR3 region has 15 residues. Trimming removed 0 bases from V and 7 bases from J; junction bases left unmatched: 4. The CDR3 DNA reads TGTGCCAGCAGTTACTCGACTAGCGGGAGTGGAGAGCAGTACTTC. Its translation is CASSYSTSGSGEQYF.

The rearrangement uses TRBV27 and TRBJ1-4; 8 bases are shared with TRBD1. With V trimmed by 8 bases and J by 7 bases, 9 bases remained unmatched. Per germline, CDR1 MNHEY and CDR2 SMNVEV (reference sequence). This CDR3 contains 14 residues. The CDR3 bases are TGTGCCAGCGGACTGACAGGGGAGGGTGAAAAACTGTTTTTT. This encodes CASGLTGEGEKLFF.

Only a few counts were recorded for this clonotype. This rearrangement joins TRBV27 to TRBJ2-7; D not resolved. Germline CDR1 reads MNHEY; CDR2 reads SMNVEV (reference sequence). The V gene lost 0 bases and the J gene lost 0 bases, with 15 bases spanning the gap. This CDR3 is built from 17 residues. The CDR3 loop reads CASSLSAQRRPSYEQYF. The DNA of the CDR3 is TGTGCCAGCAGTTTATCGGCACAAAGGCGACCCTCCTACGAGCAGTACTTC.

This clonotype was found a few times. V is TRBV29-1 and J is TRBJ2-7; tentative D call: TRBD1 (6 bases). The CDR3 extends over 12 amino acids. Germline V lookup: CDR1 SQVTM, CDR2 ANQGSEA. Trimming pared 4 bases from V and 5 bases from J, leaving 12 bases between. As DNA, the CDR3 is TGCAGCGTTGGCCCCAGGGGCCACGAGCAGTACTTC. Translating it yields CSVGPRGHEQYF.

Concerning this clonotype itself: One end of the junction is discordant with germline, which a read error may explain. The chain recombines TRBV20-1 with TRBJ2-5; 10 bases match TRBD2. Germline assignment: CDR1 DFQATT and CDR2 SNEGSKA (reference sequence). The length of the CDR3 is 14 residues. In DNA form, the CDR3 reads TGCAGTGCCAGAGGGCGACTAGCGGGAGAGACCCAGTACTTC. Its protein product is CSARGRLAGETQYF.

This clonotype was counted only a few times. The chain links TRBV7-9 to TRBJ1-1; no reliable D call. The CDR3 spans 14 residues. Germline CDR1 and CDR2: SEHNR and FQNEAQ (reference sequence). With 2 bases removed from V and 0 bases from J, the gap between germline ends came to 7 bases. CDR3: CASSLKGVNTEAFF. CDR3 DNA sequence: TGTGCCAGCAGCTTAAAGGGTGTGAACACTGAAGCTTTCTTT.

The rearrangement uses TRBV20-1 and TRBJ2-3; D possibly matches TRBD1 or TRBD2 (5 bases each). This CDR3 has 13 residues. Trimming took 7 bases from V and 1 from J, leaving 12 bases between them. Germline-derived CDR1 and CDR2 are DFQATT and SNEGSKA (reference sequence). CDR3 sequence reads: CSVNMGGTDTQYF. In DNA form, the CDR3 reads TGCAGTGTTAACATGGGGGGCACAGATACGCAGTATTTT.

The CDR3 protein is CASSRGRSYNEQFF. CDR3 in DNA: TGTGCCAGCAGCCGGGGAAGGTCCTACAATGAGCAGTTCTTC. The chain combines TRBV6-2 or TRBV6-3 with TRBJ2-1, with D tentatively TRBD2 (5 bases). This CDR3 region has 14 residues. CDR1 and CDR2 (germline): MNHEY, SVGEGT. V was trimmed by 6 bases and J by 1 base, leaving 10 bases between them.

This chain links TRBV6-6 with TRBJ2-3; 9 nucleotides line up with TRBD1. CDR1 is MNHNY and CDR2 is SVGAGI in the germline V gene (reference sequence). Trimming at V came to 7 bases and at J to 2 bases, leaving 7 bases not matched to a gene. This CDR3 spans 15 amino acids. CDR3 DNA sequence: TGTGCCAGCACCTCCGGGACAGGGTACACAGATACGCAGTATTTT. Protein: CASTSGTGYTDTQYF.

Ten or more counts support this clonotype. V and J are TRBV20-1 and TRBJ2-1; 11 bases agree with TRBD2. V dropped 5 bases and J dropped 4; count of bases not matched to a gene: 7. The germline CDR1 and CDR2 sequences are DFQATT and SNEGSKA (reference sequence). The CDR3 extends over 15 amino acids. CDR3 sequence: CSAAASGRSYNEQFF. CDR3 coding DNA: TGCAGTGCTGCCGCTAGCGGGAGGTCGTACAATGAGCAGTTCTTC.

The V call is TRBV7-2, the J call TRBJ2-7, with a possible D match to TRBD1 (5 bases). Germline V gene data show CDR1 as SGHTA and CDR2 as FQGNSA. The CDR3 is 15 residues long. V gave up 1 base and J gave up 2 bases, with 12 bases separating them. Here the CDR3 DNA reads TGTGCCAGCAGCTTAGGTCGGACAAGGACCTACGAGCAGTACTTC. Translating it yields CASSLGRTRTYEQYF.

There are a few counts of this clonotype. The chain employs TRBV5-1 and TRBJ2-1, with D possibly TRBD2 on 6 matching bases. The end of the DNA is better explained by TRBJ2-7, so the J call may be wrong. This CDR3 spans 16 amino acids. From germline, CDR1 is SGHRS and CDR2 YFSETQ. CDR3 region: CASNSGWRRDYNEQYF. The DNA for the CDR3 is TGCGCCAGCAACTCGGGGTGGCGGAGGGATTACAATGAGCAGTACTTC.

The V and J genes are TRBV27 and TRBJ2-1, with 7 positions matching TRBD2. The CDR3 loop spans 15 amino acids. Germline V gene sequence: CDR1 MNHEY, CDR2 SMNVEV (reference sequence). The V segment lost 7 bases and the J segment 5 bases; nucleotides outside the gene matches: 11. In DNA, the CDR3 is TGTGCCAGCACCCTACTAGCGAGAGGGAACAATGAGCAGTTCTTC. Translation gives CASTLLARGNNEQFF.